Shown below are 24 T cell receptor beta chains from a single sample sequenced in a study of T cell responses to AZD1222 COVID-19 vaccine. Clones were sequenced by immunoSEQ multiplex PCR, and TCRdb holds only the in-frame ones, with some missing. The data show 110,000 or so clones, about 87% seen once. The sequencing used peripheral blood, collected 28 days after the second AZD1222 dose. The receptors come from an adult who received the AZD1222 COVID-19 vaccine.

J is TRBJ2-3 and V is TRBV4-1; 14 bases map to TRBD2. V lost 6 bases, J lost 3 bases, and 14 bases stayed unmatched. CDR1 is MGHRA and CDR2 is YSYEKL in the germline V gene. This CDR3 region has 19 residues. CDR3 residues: CASRPGLAGGPHQTDTQYF. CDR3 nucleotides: TGCGCCAGCAGGCCTGGACTAGCGGGGGGCCCTCATCAGACAGATACGCAGTATTTT.

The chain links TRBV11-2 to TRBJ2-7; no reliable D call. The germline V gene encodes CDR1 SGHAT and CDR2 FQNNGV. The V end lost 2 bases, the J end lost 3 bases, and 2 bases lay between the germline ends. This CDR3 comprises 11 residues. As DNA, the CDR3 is TGTGCCAGCAGCTTACTCTACGAGCAGTACTTC. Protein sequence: CASSLLYEQYF.

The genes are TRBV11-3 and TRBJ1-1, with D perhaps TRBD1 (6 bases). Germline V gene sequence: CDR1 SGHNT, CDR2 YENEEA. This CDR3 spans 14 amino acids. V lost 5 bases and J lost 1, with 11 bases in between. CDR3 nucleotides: TGTGCCAGCAGCCCCAGGGGCTCGAACACTGAAGCTTTCTTT. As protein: CASSPRGSNTEAFF.

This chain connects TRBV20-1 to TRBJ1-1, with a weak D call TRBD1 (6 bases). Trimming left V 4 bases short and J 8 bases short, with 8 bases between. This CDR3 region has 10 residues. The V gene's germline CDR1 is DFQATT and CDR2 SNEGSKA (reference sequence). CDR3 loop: CSANREEAFF. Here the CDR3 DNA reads TGCAGTGCTAACAGGGAAGAAGCTTTCTTT.

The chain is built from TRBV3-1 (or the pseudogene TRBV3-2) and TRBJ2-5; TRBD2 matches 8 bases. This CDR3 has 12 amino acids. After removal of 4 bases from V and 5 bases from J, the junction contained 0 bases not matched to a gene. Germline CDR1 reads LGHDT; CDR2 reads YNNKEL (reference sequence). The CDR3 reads CASSPGGETQYF. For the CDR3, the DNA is TGTGCCAGCAGCCCGGGGGGGGAGACCCAGTACTTC.

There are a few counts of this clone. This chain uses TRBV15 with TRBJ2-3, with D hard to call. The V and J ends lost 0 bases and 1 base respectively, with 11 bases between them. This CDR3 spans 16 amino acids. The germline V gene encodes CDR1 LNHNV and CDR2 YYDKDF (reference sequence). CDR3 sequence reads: CATSRDNRGGTDTQYF. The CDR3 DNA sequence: TGTGCCACCAGCAGAGATAACCGCGGTGGCACAGATACGCAGTATTTT.

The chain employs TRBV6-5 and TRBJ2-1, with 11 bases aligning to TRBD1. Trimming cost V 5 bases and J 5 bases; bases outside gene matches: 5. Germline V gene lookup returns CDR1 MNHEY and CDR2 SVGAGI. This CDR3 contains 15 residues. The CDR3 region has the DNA TGTGCCAGCAGTCCGGACAGGGGGCAGGACAATGAGCAGTTCTTC. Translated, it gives CASSPDRGQDNEQFF.

CDR3 sequence reads: CASSQIGPAGNEQFF. The CDR3 DNA is TGTGCCAGCAGCCAGATAGGTCCTGCGGGGAATGAGCAGTTCTTC. V is TRBV5-5 and J is TRBJ2-1, with D maybe TRBD2 (6 bases). The CDR3 is 15 residues long. Trimming removed 4 bases from V and 7 bases from J, with 18 bases in between. CDR1 and CDR2 (germline): SGHKS, YYEKEE (reference sequence). The whole variable domain, remainder taken from reference TRBV5-5 and TRBJ2-1, is DAGVTQSPTHLIKTRGQQVTLRCSPISGHKSVSWYQQVLGQGPQFIFQYYEKEERGRGNFPDRFSARQFPNYSSELNVNALLLGDSALYLCASSQIGPAGNEQFFGPGTRLTVL.

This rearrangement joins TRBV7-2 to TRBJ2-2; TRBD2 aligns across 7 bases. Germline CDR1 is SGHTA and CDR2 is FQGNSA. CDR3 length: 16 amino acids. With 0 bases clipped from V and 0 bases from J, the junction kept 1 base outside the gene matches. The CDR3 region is CASSLAGTTNTGELFF. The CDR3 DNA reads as TGTGCCAGCAGCTTAGCAGGGACTACGAACACCGGGGAGCTGTTTTTT.

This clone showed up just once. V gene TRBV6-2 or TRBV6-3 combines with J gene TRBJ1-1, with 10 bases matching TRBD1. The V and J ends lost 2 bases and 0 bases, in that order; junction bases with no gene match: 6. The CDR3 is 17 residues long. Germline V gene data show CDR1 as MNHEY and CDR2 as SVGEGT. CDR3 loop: CASSYDRGLSLNTEAFF. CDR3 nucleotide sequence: TGTGCCAGCAGTTACGACAGGGGGCTCTCGTTGAACACTGAAGCTTTCTTT.

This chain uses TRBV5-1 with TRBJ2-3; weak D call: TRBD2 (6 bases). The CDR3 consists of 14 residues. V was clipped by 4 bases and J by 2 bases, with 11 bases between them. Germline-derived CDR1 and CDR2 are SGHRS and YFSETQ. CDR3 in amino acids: CASSDRGLTDTQYF. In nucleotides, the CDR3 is TGCGCCAGCAGCGATCGGGGACTCACAGATACGCAGTATTTT. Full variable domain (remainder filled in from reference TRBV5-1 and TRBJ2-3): KAGVTQTPRYLIKTRGQQVTLSCSPISGHRSVSWYQQTPGQGLQFLFEYFSETQRNKGNFPGRFSGRQFSNSRSEMNVSTLELGDSALYLCASSDRGLTDTQYFGPGTRLTVL.

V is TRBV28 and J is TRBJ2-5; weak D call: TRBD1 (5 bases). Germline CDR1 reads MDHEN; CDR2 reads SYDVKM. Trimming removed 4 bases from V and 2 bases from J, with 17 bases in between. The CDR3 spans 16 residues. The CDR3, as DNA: TGTGCCAGCAGTTCATCAGGGTTTGCGAATCAAGAGACCCAGTACTTC. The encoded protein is CASSSSGFANQETQYF.

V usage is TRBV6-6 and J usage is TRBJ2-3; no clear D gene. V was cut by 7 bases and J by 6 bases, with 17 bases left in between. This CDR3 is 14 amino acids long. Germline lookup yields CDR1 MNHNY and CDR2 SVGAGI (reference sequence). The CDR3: CASKGPGTGDTQYF. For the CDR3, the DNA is TGTGCCAGCAAGGGCCCGGGTACTGGGGATACGCAGTATTTT.

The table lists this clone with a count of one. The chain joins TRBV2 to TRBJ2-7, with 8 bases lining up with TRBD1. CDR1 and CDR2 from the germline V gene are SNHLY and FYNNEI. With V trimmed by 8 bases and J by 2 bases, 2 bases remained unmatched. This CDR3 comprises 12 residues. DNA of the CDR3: TGTGCCAGCGCAGGGGGCCCCTACGAGCAGTACTTC. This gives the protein CASAGGPYEQYF.

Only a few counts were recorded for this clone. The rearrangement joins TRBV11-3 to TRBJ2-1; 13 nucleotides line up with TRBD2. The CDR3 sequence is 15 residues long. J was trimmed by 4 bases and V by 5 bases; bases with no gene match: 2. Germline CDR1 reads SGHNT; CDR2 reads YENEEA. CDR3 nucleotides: TGTGCCAGCAGCCGGGGACTAGCGGGGTACAATGAGCAGTTCTTC. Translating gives CASSRGLAGYNEQFF.

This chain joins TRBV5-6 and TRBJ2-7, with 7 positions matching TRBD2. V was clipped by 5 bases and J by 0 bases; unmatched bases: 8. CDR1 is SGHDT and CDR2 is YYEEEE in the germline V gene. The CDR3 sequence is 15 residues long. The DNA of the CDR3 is TGTGCCAGCAGTTGGGGAGCGGGGAGCTCCTACGAGCAGTACTTC. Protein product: CASSWGAGSSYEQYF. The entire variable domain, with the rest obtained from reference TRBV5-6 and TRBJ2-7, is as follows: DAGVTQSPTHLIKTRGQQVTLRCSPKSGHDTVSWYQQALGQGPQFIFQYYEEEERQRGNFPDRFSGHQFPNYSSELNVNALLLGDSALYLCASSWGAGSSYEQYFGPGTRLTVT.

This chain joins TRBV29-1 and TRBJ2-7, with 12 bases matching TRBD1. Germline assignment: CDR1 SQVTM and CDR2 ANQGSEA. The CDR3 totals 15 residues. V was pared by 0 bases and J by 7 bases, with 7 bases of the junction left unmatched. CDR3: CSVEDTGQGAGEQYF. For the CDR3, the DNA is TGCAGCGTTGAAGATACGGGACAGGGGGCGGGAGAGCAGTACTTC.

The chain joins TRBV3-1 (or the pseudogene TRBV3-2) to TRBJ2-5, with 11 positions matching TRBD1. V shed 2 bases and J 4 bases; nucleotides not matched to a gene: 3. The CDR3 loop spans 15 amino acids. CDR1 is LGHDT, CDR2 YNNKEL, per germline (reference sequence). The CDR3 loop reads CASSQTGTGGETQYF. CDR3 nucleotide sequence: TGTGCCAGCAGCCAAACCGGGACAGGGGGAGAGACCCAGTACTTC.

Here the CDR3 DNA reads TGTGCCAGCTCACCAAGCAGGACAGGCAGTACTGAAGCTTTCTTT. Its translation is CASSPSRTGSTEAFF. This sequence joins TRBV18 and TRBJ1-1, with 7 bases that match TRBD1. From germline, CDR1 is KGHSH and CDR2 LQKENI. The CDR3 consists of 15 residues. V shed 2 bases, J shed 5 bases, and the junction held 8 bases outside the gene matches.

CDR3 loop: CASSQGQGVRRLSGNTIYF. CDR3 sequence (DNA): TGTGCCAGCAGCCAGGGACAGGGTGTCCGACGCCTCTCTGGAAACACCATATATTTT. The chain recombines TRBV7-9 with TRBJ1-3, with TRBD1 matching 9 bases. The germline V gene encodes CDR1 SEHNR and CDR2 FQNEAQ (reference sequence). The CDR3 is made up of 19 amino acids. Trimming took 5 bases from V and 0 from J; bases not matched to a gene: 14.

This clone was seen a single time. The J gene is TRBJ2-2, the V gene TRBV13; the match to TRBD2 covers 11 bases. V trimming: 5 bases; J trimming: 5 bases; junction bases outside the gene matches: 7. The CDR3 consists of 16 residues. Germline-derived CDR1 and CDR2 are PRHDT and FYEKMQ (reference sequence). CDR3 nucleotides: TGTGCCAGCAGCAACTACGGGACTAGCGGTACCGGGGAGCTGTTTTTT. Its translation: CASSNYGTSGTGELFF.

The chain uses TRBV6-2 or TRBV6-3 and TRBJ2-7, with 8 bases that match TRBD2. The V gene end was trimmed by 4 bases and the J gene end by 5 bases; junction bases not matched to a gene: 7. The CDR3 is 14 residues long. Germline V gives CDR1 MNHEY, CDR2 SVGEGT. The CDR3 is CASSWTGGRHEQYF. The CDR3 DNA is TGTGCCAGCAGTTGGACGGGGGGGCGACACGAGCAGTACTTC.

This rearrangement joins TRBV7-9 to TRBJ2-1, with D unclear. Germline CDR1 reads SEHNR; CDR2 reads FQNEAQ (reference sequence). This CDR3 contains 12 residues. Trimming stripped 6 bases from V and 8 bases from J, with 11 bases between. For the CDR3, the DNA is TGTGCCAGCAGTTCAGCCTCGGATGAGCAGTTCTTC. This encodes CASSSASDEQFF.

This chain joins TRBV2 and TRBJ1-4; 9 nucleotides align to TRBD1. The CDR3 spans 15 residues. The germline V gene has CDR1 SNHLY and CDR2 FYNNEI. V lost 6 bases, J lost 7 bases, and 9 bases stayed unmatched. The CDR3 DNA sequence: TGTGCCAGCAGCGTCCAGGGACAGGGTAGTGAAAAACTGTTTTTT. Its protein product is CASSVQGQGSEKLFF.